Reported below is one TCR beta chain. Only in-frame clones appear in the TCRdb table, and some are missing; sequencing was by immunoSEQ multiplex PCR. The table has about 190,000 clones, about nine tenths seen once. These data originate in a study of control samples from healthy donors and cancer patients. The V gene's germline CDR1 is MNHEY and CDR2 SMNVEV (reference sequence). The CDR3 extends over 15 amino acids. V lost 5 bases, J lost 7 bases, and 15 bases lay in between. The material sequenced was blood. This TCR came from a man aged 25 to 40 in good health. This rearrangement joins TRBV27 to TRBJ1-6; D ambiguous. The CDR3 region is CASSPNSESNSPLHF. Here the CDR3 DNA reads TGTGCCAGCAGTCCCAATAGTGAAAGCAATTCACCCCTCCACTTT.